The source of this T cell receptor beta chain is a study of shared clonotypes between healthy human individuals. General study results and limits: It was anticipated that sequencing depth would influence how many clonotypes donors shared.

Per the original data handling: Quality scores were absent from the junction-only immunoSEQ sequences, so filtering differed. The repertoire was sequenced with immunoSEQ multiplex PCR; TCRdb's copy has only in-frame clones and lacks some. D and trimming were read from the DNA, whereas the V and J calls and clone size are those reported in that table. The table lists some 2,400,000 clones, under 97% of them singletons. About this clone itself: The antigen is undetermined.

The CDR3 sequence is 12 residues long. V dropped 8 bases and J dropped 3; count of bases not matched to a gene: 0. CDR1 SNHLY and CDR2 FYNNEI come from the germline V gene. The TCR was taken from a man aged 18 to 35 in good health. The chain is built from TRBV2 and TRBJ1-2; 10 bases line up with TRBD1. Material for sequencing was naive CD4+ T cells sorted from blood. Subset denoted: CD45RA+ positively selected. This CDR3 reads CASGQGDYGYTF. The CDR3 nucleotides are TGTGCCAGCGGACAGGGGGACTATGGCTACACCTTC. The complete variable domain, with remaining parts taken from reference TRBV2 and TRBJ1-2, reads EPEVTQTPSHQVTQMGQEVILRCVPISNHLYFYWYRQILGQKVEFLVSFYNNEISEKSEIFDDQFSVERPDGSNFTLKIRSTKLEDSAMYFCASGQGDYGYTFGSGTRLTVV.